These 17 T cell receptor beta chains came from one sample sequenced in a study of CD8+ T cells in alopecia areata. cDNA reverse transcribed from extracted RNA served as the sequencing template. The method was immunoSEQ multiplex PCR; TCRdb's version includes in-frame clones alone and lacks a portion of them. Among 150,000 to 190,000 clones listed, 40% to 60% were seen once. The source material was CD8+ T cells sorted from blood, sampled at week 0. The receptors stem from a human donor with alopecia areata.

The chain links TRBV5-5 to TRBJ2-3; D remains ambiguous. CDR1 is SGHKS and CDR2 is YYEKEE in the germline V gene (reference sequence). V was shortened by 0 bases and J by 5 bases, with 13 bases between the two germline ends. There are 15 residues in the CDR3. In nucleotides, the CDR3 is TGTGCCAGCAGCTTGGAGGGTCGGGCCCAAGATACGCAGTATTTT. It encodes CASSLEGRAQDTQYF.

This clone was observed a handful of times. The genes are TRBV7-9 and TRBJ1-2; no firm D call. The germline gives CDR1 SEHNR, CDR2 FQNEAQ (reference sequence). The CDR3 has 12 amino acids. V was shortened by 8 bases and J by 0 bases, with 7 bases between the two germline ends. The CDR3, as DNA: TGTGCCAGCTCGGGGACTAACTATGGCTACACCTTC. Protein: CASSGTNYGYTF.

The J gene is TRBJ1-5, the V gene TRBV6-1; D is unresolved. Trimming pared 1 base from V and 9 bases from J, leaving 10 bases between. The CDR3 loop spans 13 amino acids. Germline loops: CDR1 MNHNS, CDR2 SASEGT. The CDR3: CASSEGLGRPQHF. The CDR3 DNA is TGTGCCAGCAGTGAAGGTCTTGGACGGCCCCAGCATTTT.

The V and J genes are TRBV27 and TRBJ2-7; the match to TRBD1 covers 11 bases. Per germline, CDR1 MNHEY and CDR2 SMNVEV (reference sequence). This CDR3 contains 17 residues. V lost 4 bases and J lost 7; bases outside the gene matches: 15. This chain's CDR3 is CASSSTRADRGLAEQYF. The CDR3 nucleotides are TGTGCCAGCAGTTCCACCCGCGCGGACAGGGGGCTGGCTGAGCAGTACTTC.

This chain links TRBV30 with TRBJ2-5; the match to TRBD1 covers 7 bases. V lost 3 bases, J lost 4 bases, and 5 bases stayed unmatched. The CDR3 is made up of 13 amino acids. The germline V gene encodes CDR1 GTSNPN and CDR2 SVGIG (reference sequence). CDR3 DNA: TGTGCCTGGAGCCAGAACAGGGGAGAGACCCAGTACTTC. Protein: CAWSQNRGETQYF.

The chain has TRBV6-5 and TRBJ1-2, with unresolved D. The CDR3 contains 13 residues. V lost 2 bases and J lost 5, with 9 bases in between. Germline loops: CDR1 MNHEY, CDR2 SVGAGI. The CDR3 sequence is CASSYAEGYGYTF. CDR3 DNA: TGTGCCAGCAGTTACGCGGAGGGTTATGGCTACACCTTC.

This chain uses TRBV2 with TRBJ2-5, with D uncertain. Trimming shortened V by 0 bases and J by 4 bases, and 9 bases separated the two germline ends. In germline, CDR1 is SNHLY, CDR2 FYNNEI. CDR3 length: 14 amino acids. The CDR3 region has the DNA TGTGCCAGCAGTGAAGCCCGGGCAGGAGAGACCCAGTACTTC. Amino acid sequence: CASSEARAGETQYF.

The chain recombines TRBV5-4 with TRBJ2-7; D not resolved. The V end was cut by 6 bases, the J end by 7 bases, with 8 bases between. Germline CDR1 and CDR2: SGHNT and YYREEE (reference sequence). The CDR3 length is 10 residues. The CDR3 is CASKELEQYF. For the CDR3, the DNA is TGTGCCAGCAAGGAGTTGGAGCAGTACTTC.

The chain couples TRBV5-1 to TRBJ1-1; the match to TRBD1 covers 7 bases. V shed 1 base, J shed 0 bases, and the junction held 6 bases outside the gene matches. The germline gives CDR1 SGHRS, CDR2 YFSETQ. CDR3 length: 16 residues. CDR3: CASSLKSGTVNTEAFF. Here the CDR3 DNA reads TGCGCCAGCAGCTTGAAGTCCGGGACAGTGAACACTGAAGCTTTCTTT.

The rearrangement uses TRBV4-1 and TRBJ2-3, with D tentatively TRBD2 (6 bases). This CDR3 is built from 16 residues. V was cut by 4 bases and J by 0 bases, with 14 bases left in between. Germline V gene lookup returns CDR1 MGHRA and CDR2 YSYEKL. The CDR3: CASSLGTDGSTDTQYF. Written as DNA, the CDR3 is TGCGCCAGCAGCCTCGGGACTGACGGAAGCACAGATACGCAGTATTTT.

The CDR3 DNA follows: TGTGCCAGCAGCTTAGACAGCGGAGTCTACGAGCAGTACTTC. It yields the protein CASSLDSGVYEQYF. The rearrangement links TRBV7-2 to TRBJ2-7; TRBD2 might be the D (5 bases). Per the germline V gene, CDR1 is SGHTA and CDR2 is FQGNSA. CDR3 length: 14 amino acids. V was clipped by 1 base and J by 3 bases, with 10 bases between them.

This clone was recorded a few times. The chain uses TRBV7-6 and TRBJ1-5; D gene unclear. V was trimmed by 5 bases and J by 0 bases, leaving 17 bases between them. The germline V gene encodes CDR1 SGHVS and CDR2 FNYEAQ. CDR3 length equals 17 residues. The CDR3 bases are TGTGCCAGCAGCCTGTTTTCGGGGTATGATAGCAATCAGCCCCAGCATTTT. This sequence encodes CASSLFSGYDSNQPQHF. The full variable domain, rest sourced from reference TRBV7-6 and TRBJ1-5, is GAGVSQSPRYKVTKRGQDVALRCDPISGHVSLYWYRQALGQGPEFLTYFNYEAQQDKSGLPNDRFSAERPEGSISTLTIQRTEQRDSAMYRCASSLFSGYDSNQPQHFGDGTRLSIL.

The chain combines TRBV13 with TRBJ1-5; D is possibly TRBD1 (6 bases). Germline CDR1 PRHDT, CDR2 FYEKMQ (reference sequence). The V gene lost 8 bases and the J gene lost 5 bases, with 10 bases spanning the gap. There are 12 residues in the CDR3. For the CDR3, the DNA is TGTGCCAGCCAACAGGGCGATCAGCCCCAGCATTTT. This codes for CASQQGDQPQHF. Together with reference TRBV13 and TRBJ1-5, the CDR3 gives the full variable domain: AAGVIQSPRHLIKEKRETATLKCYPIPRHDTVYWYQQGPGQDPQFLISFYEKMQSDKGSIPDRFSAQQFSDYHSELNMSSLELGDSALYFCASQQGDQPQHFGDGTRLSIL.

V usage is TRBV19 and J usage is TRBJ2-1; TRBD2 matches 7 bases. CDR3 length: 14 amino acids. J gave up 3 bases and V 5 bases, and 4 bases lay outside the gene matches. CDR1 is LNHDA, CDR2 SQIVND, per germline (reference sequence). CDR3 loop: CASSFGGIYNEQFF. CDR3 bases: TGTGCCAGTAGTTTCGGGGGGATCTACAATGAGCAGTTCTTC.

The rearrangement links TRBV4-3 to TRBJ1-5; D perhaps matches TRBD1 (6 bases). CDR1 is LGHNA, CDR2 YSLEER, per germline. Trimming cost V 3 bases and J 5 bases, with 14 bases left between them. This CDR3 has 15 residues. The CDR3 DNA reads TGCGCCAGCAGCCAGGGGAGGGGGATATATCAGCCCCAGCATTTT. Its translation is CASSQGRGIYQPQHF.

This clone was seen more than once but under ten times. A far larger clone is just one base off, so this is likely a read error. The chain joins TRBV14 to TRBJ1-6; D is possibly TRBD1 (5 bases). Germline CDR1 reads SGHDN; CDR2 reads FVKESK. The CDR3 is 13 residues long. V gave up 4 bases and J gave up 10 bases, with 11 bases separating them. CDR3 nucleotide sequence: TGTGCCAGCAGCCGCCTGGGGGAATCACCCCTCCACTTT. Its translation is CASSRLGESPLHF. The variable domain in full, with the rest retrieved from reference TRBV14 and TRBJ1-6, is EAGVTQFPSHSVIEKGQTVTLRCDPISGHDNLYWYRRVMGKEIKFLLHFVKESKQDESGMPNNRFLAERTGGTYSTLKVQPAELEDSGVYFCASSRLGESPLHFGNGTRLTVT.

CDR3 in DNA: TGTGCCAGGAGTCAACAGGGGACGTACTCCGGGGAGCTGTTTTTT. It yields the protein CARSQQGTYSGELFF. This rearrangement joins TRBV9 to TRBJ2-2; 7 bases map to TRBD1. Germline V gene sequence: CDR1 SGDLS, CDR2 YYNGEE. Losses at the gene ends were 8 bases for V and 6 bases for J; bases not matched to a gene: 13. The CDR3 covers 15 residues.